This entry concerns a single T cell receptor (beta chain). Its specificity is unknown. The sample is drawn from a study of cytomegalovirus exposure and HLA in healthy donors. Study results and caveats: A later analysis showed HLA-associated TCR beta chains outstripping equally common others in clonal expansion. A later analysis found that most CMV-associated TCR beta chains appeared HLA-restricted. With later analysis, a missense DCLRE1C variant became linked to TCR beta V- and J-gene trimming. A list of 150 or so TCR beta chains associated with cytomegalovirus was given.

The PCR contained 60 Vbeta and 13 Jbeta primers. Measured with immunoSEQ multiplex PCR; TCRdb has only the in-frame clones, and not every one. Among 150,000 to 200,000 clones listed, around 75% were seen once. Sequenced material: PBMCs. The sequence came from a human donor in good health.

The CDR3 loop reads CASGTGQGIYNEQFF. The CDR3 nucleotides read TGTGCTAGTGGGACCGGACAGGGGATCTACAATGAGCAGTTCTTC. This chain connects TRBV12-5 to TRBJ2-1, with 9 bases that match TRBD1. The V segment lost 6 bases and the J segment 3 bases; nucleotides outside the gene matches: 6. Looked up from germline, CDR1 is LGHNT and CDR2 is FRNRAP. The CDR3 extends over 15 amino acids. The full variable domain, its missing parts supplied by reference TRBV12-5 and TRBJ2-1, is DARVTQTPRHKVTEMGQEVTMRCQPILGHNTVFWYRQTMMQGLELLAYFRNRAPLDDSGMPKDRFSAEMPDATLATLKIQPSEPRDSAVYFCASGTGQGIYNEQFFGPGTRLTVL.